This TCR beta chain was obtained from a study of cytotoxic CD8 clonotypes in ibrutinib-treated CLL. V gave up 8 bases and J gave up 4 bases, with 18 bases separating them. Germline lookup yields CDR1 GTSNPN and CDR2 SVGIG (reference sequence). This CDR3 contains 14 residues. Only in-frame clones appear in the TCRdb table, and some are missing; sequencing was by immunoSEQ multiplex PCR. The sample has roughly 160,000 clones; about 80% are singletons. The chain carries TRBV30 and TRBJ1-3; D might be TRBD1 (6 bases). Sample: PBMCs, taken after 12 months of ibrutinib treatment. The sequence was obtained from a human donor with chronic lymphocytic leukemia. The CDR3 DNA is TGTGCCGGAACGGGCGGGGGGCCCGGAAACACCATATATTTT. This sequence encodes CAGTGGGPGNTIYF.